This T cell receptor (beta chain) was captured in a study of shared clonotypes between healthy human individuals. General study points: Large depth notwithstanding, sorted-subset sequencing proved incomplete by rarefaction. Generally, estimated richness proved larger in naive subsets than it did in memory subsets.

In regard to this clone: The target antigen is unknown. The same CDR3 also results from other DNA sequences found in this sample.

Germline V CDR1 and CDR2: SGHRS, YFSETQ. The CDR3 has 14 amino acids. Trimming cost V 1 base and J 1 base; bases outside gene matches: 1. Positive CCR7 selection of CD45RO-negative cells yielded the naive CD8 cells, and terminally differentiated effector memory CD45RA+ cells were excluded. Sorted-subset replicate PCR reactions were performed with approximately 180 ng DNA, corresponding to roughly 31,000 T cell genomes. Clones were read by immunoSEQ multiplex PCR, and TCRdb kept only the in-frame ones, dropping some. Of some 2.1 million clones listed, approximately 94% are singletons. The specimen sequenced was naive CD8+ T cells sorted from blood. This sequence originates from a man aged 18 to 30 in good health. The V call is TRBV5-1, the J call TRBJ2-5, with 7 positions matching TRBD1. The DNA for the CDR3 is TGCGCCAGCAGCTTGTGGGACAGCCAAGAGACCCAGTACTTC. Amino acids: CASSLWDSQETQYF.